This entry lists 2 T cell receptor beta chains sequenced from one sample in a study of pediatric ulcerative colitis. Clones were read by immunoSEQ multiplex PCR, and TCRdb kept only the in-frame ones, dropping some. The table includes tens of thousands of clones, 85% to 90% detected once. Sequencing was carried out using blood. These TCRs come from a boy between 5 and 17 years old with severe ulcerative colitis.

This clone has just a few counts. This chain uses TRBV7-9 with TRBJ2-7; TRBD2 matches at 7 bases. CDR1 and CDR2 (germline): SEHNR, FQNEAQ (reference sequence). V trimming: 2 bases; J trimming: 3 bases; junction bases outside the gene matches: 7. CDR3 length: 15 residues. This CDR3 reads CASSLSTSRYYEQYF. CDR3 nucleotide sequence: TGTGCCAGCAGCTTATCGACTAGCAGATACTACGAGCAGTACTTC.

The V call is TRBV27, the J call TRBJ1-1; D is perhaps TRBD1 (6 bases). V was trimmed by 6 bases and J by 3 bases, leaving 14 bases between them. Looked up from germline, CDR1 is MNHEY and CDR2 is SMNVEV (reference sequence). CDR3 length equals 14 residues. For the CDR3, the DNA is TGTGCCAGCAGGGGATGGGGGCAGGACACTGAAGCTTTCTTT. It is translated as CASRGWGQDTEAFF.